This T cell receptor beta chain emerged from a study of CXCR3-negative and CXCR3-positive naive CD8 T cells. Study conclusions and caveats: Naive CXCR3-negative and CXCR3-positive cells had similar TRBV-TRBJ usage; memory differed. Naive CXCR3-positive cells had TRB CDR3s more hydrophobic than those of CXCR3-negative naive cells.

CDR1 is SQVTM and CDR2 is ANQGSEA in the germline V gene. The CDR3 spans 13 residues. Regarding this clonotype: Its antigen is still unknown.

Each TRB cDNA library was prepared by 5' RACE (with UMI labels). One entry per CDR3 protein, without DNA, is what TCRdb gives after re-calling the 5' RACE reads. This table holds about 41,000 distinct CDR3 sequences. The rearrangement joins TRBV29-1 to TRBJ2-1; TCRdb returns TRBD2, unconfirmable since there is no DNA. Sequenced material: naive CXCR3- CD8+ T cells from blood. Subset in this sample: CD45RO-CCR7+CD27+CD95- naive CD8+ T cells lacking CXCR3 (TNR3-). The receptor was isolated from a human donor in good health. Some clones in this sample may be carry-over from other donors' samples. The CDR3 reads CSVTAGAYNEQFF.